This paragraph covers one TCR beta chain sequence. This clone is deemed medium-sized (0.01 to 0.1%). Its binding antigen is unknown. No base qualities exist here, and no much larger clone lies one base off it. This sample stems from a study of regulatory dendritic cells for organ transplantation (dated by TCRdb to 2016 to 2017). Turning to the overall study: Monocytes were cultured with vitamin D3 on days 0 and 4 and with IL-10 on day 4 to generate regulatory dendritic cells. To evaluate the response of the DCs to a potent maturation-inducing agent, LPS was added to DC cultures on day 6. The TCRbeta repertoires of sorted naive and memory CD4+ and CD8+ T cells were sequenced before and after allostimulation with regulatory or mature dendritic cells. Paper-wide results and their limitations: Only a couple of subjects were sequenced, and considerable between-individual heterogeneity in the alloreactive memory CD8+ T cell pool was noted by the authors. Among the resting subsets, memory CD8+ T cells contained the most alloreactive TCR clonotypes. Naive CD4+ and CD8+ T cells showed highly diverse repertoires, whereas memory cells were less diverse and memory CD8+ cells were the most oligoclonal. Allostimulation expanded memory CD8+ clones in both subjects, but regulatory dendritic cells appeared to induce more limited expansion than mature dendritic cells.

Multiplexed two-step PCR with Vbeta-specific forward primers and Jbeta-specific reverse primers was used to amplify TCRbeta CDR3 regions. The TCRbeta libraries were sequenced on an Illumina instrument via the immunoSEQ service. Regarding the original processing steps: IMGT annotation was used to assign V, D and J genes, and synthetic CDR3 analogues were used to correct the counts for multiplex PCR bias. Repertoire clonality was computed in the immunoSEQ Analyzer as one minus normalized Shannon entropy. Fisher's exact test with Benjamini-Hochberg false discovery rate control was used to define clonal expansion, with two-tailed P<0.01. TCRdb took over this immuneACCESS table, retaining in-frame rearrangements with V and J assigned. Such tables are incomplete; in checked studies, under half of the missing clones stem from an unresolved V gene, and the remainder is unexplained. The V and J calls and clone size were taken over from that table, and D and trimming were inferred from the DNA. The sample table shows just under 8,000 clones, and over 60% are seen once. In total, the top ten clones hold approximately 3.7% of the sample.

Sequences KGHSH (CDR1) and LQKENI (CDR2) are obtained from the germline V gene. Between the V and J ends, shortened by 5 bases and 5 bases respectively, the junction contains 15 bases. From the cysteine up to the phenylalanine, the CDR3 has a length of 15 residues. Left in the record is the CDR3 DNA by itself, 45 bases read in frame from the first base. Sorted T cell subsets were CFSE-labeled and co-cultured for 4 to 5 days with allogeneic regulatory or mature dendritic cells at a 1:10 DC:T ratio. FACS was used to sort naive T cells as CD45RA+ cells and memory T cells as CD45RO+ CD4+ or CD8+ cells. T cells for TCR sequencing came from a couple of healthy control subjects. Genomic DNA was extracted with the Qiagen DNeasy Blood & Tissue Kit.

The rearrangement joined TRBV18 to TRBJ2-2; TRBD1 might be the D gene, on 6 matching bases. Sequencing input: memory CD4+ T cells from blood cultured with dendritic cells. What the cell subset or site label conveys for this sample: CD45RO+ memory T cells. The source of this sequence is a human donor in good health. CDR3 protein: CASSSITGNTGELFF. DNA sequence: TGTGCCAGCTCATCTATAACAGGGAATACCGGGGAGCTGTTTTTT.